This T cell receptor beta chain was recorded in a study of blood T cell repertoires in COVID-19. The length of the CDR3 is 17 residues. CDR1 is MNHEY, CDR2 SMNVEV, per germline (reference sequence). V lost 4 bases to trimming and J lost 3 bases; unmatched junction nucleotides: 12. Sequencing used immunoSEQ multiplex PCR; TCRdb keeps in-frame clones, though not all of them. In the table there are under 250,000 clones, about 79% of which are singletons. The chain couples TRBV27 to TRBJ1-2; 9 bases line up with TRBD1. The origin of this receptor is a human donor in a cohort sampled during active COVID-19. The sample consisted of peripheral blood. The CDR3 DNA reads TGTGCCAGCAGTTCAATAACTTTACAGGGGGCTGACTATGGCTACACCTTC. It yields the protein CASSSITLQGADYGYTF.